This T cell receptor beta chain was obtained from a study of cytomegalovirus exposure and HLA in healthy donors. Study as a whole: Early on, a data release was issued that held approximately 92 million unique TCRs from HLA-typed donors.

CDR1 is MDHEN and CDR2 is SYDVKM in the germline V gene. This CDR3 is built from 12 residues. Trimming took 8 bases from V and 7 from J; bases not matched to a gene: 5. Both 60 Vbeta primers and 13 Jbeta primers went into the PCR. The table came from immunoSEQ multiplex PCR; TCRdb's copy has only in-frame clones and leaves some out. The sample has 110,000 or so clones; about 68% are singletons. This sequence joins TRBV28 and TRBJ2-1; 7 positions match TRBD2. This TCR derives from a woman aged 50 to 65 in good health and CMV-seropositive. Sequenced sample: PBMCs. CDR3 in DNA: TGTGCCAGCGGGGGGAGGGATAATGAGCAGTTCTTC. This gives the protein CASGGRDNEQFF.